This T cell receptor beta chain was recorded in a study of control samples from healthy donors and cancer patients (dated by TCRdb to the early 2020s). The germline V gene (reference sequence) specifies LGHDT as CDR1 and YNNKEL as CDR2. The CDR3 sequence holds 17 residues, the cysteine and phenylalanine included. Just the 51-base CDR3 DNA is kept, in frame starting at base 1. Ends trimmed: V by 1 base, J by 3 bases; bases unmatched to a gene: 8. Receptors were amplified or captured by the immunoSEQ multiplex PCR assay. Sourced from immuneACCESS, this table was stored by TCRdb with only in-frame sequences that have V and J called. A share of the clones is absent; for the studies checked, an unresolved V gene accounts for under half, and the remainder has no known explanation. This sample has some 150,000 clones in its table, and just over 95% of those were observed once. Over 0.9% of the sample is taken by the ten largest.

Turning to this clone: It lacks a known antigen. Per-nucleotide qualities are absent, and no much larger clonotype sits a single base away.

The source is a woman aged 25 to 39 in good health. What was sequenced was blood. Recombination joined TRBV3-1 (or the pseudogene TRBV3-2) with TRBJ2-1, with 8 middle bases fitting TRBD2. The CDR3 amino acid sequence is: CASSQAVGGGIYNEQFF. The bases read TGTGCCAGCAGCCAAGCTGTCGGGGGGGGAATCTACAATGAGCAGTTCTTC.